This T cell receptor beta chain was identified during a study of immune cell composition in non-small cell lung cancer. General study results and limits: About 75% of squamous and approximately 31% of adenocarcinoma cases had tumour-associated clones >0.5%.

The method was immunoSEQ multiplex PCR; TCRdb's version includes in-frame clones alone and lacks a portion of them. The sample shows 5,100 or so clones, more than 70% of them seen only once. This clone appeared once. The antigen remains unidentified. The normal lung sample lay at least 3 cm, and maximally far, from the tumour. Frozen unsorted single-cell suspensions supplied the genomic DNA. The CDR3 contains 18 residues. Germline V CDR1 and CDR2: LGHNA, YSLEER. V lost 1 base and J lost 4; bases outside the gene matches: 9. The origin of this receptor is a human donor with non-small cell lung cancer. Some clones in this sample may be carry-over from other donors' samples. V gene TRBV4-3 combines with J gene TRBJ2-2; 10 bases map to TRBD2. Source material: non-adjacent lung tissue. CDR3 sequence (DNA): TGCGCCAGCAGCCAAGGGACCCTAGCGGGGGCAATCACCGGGGAGCTGTTTTTT. Protein sequence: CASSQGTLAGAITGELFF.